The 13 T cell receptor beta chains presented below share a single source sample, sequenced in a study of CXCR3-negative and CXCR3-positive naive CD8 T cells. cDNA libraries for TRB were generated by 5' RACE incorporating UMI labels. Reanalyzing the 5' RACE reads, TCRdb keeps one entry per CDR3 protein, without DNA. Listed are 65,000 to 85,000 distinct CDR3 sequences; 1.5% falls within the top ten. The sample taken for sequencing was naive CXCR3- CD8+ T cells from blood. The subset denotes: CD45RO-CCR7+CD27+CD95- naive CD8+ T cells lacking CXCR3 (TNR3-). The receptors come from a human donor in good health. Some clones in this sample may be carry-over from other donors' samples.

The genes are TRBV7-3 and TRBJ2-1; TCRdb selects TRBD1, and the lack of DNA leaves this call unchecked. The length of the CDR3 is 15 residues. The germline V gene encodes CDR1 SGHTA and CDR2 FQGTGA. The CDR3 loop is CASSLVLGPYNEQFF. The full variable domain, rest sourced from reference TRBV7-3 and TRBJ2-1, is GAGVSQTPSNKVTEKGKYVELRCDPISGHTALYWYRQSLGQGPEFLIYFQGTGAADDSGLPNDRFFAVRPEGSVSTLKIQRTERGDSAVYLCASSLVLGPYNEQFFGPGTRLTVL.

The chain is built from TRBV7-3 and TRBJ2-2; TCRdb lists TRBD2, though no DNA is available to test this call. The CDR3 loop spans 16 amino acids. Germline assignment: CDR1 SGHTA and CDR2 FQGTGA. The CDR3 here is CASSATSGENTGELFF.

V is TRBV7-9 and J is TRBJ1-1; TCRdb lists TRBD1, though no DNA is available to test this call. Germline lookup yields CDR1 SEHNR and CDR2 FQNEAQ (reference sequence). The CDR3 is 16 amino acids. CDR3 loop: CASSLWTGGRNTEAFF.

The chain joins TRBV5-1 to TRBJ2-2; TCRdb outputs TRBD1, but without DNA this stays unchecked. Germline V CDR1 and CDR2: SGHRS, YFSETQ. The CDR3 runs to 13 residues. Here the CDR3 reads CASTWTGIGELFF.

V gene TRBV10-3 combines with J gene TRBJ2-7. Per germline, CDR1 ENHRY and CDR2 SYGVKD. This CDR3 has 13 amino acids. This CDR3 reads CAISSAASYEQYF.

This chain uses TRBV14 with TRBJ2-1; no DNA is available, so the TRBD2 call from TCRdb remains unchecked. Germline-derived CDR1 and CDR2 are SGHDN and FVKESK. This CDR3 has 16 residues. This chain's CDR3 is CASSQASGGAHNEQFF.

CDR3 loop: CASSLDGGIQETQYF. V usage is TRBV11-3 and J usage is TRBJ2-5; TCRdb's assignment of TRBD1 cannot be checked, as there is no DNA. The germline gives CDR1 SGHNT, CDR2 YENEEA. This CDR3 is built from 15 residues.

The CDR3 protein is CASSVTGTYEQYF. The chain is built from TRBV19 and TRBJ2-7; TCRdb calls TRBD1, which cannot be checked without DNA. There are 13 residues in the CDR3. Germline assignment: CDR1 LNHDA and CDR2 SQIVND (reference sequence). Full variable domain (outside the CDR3, taken from reference TRBV19 and TRBJ2-7): DGGITQSPKYLFRKEGQNVTLSCEQNLNHDAMYWYRQDPGQGLRLIYYSQIVNDFQKGDIAEGYSVSREKKESFPLTVTSAQKNPTAFYLCASSVTGTYEQYFGPGTRLTVT.

This chain links TRBV20-1 with TRBJ2-1. This CDR3 is built from 14 residues. Germline values: CDR1 DFQATT, CDR2 SNEGSKA (reference sequence). CDR3 amino acids: CSASSWDHNNEQFF.

The genes are TRBV7-8 and TRBJ2-7; TCRdb proposes TRBD1, but this gene call is untestable without DNA. Germline V gives CDR1 SGHVS, CDR2 FQNEAQ. The CDR3 is 13 residues long. The CDR3: CASSLAPDFEQYF.

The V call is TRBV12-3 or TRBV12-4, the J call TRBJ2-3; the D gene TCRdb calls, TRBD2, cannot be checked with no DNA. The CDR3 has 19 amino acids. CDR3 region: CASSLMKGLHPEGTDTQYF.

The chain couples TRBV20-1 to TRBJ1-5; TCRdb names TRBD1, which stays unverified in the absence of DNA. There are 15 residues in the CDR3. Germline CDR1 and CDR2: DFQATT and SNEGSKA (reference sequence). The CDR3 loop reads CSARDIDSYNQPQHF.

The chain carries TRBV6-5 and TRBJ2-2; the TRBD1 assignment by TCRdb is unverifiable without DNA. Germline V CDR1 and CDR2: MNHEY, SVGAGI. The CDR3 is 17 amino acids. CDR3 region: CASSPWLEGAGTGELFF.